Listed here are 30 T cell receptor beta chains from one sample, sequenced in a study of breast tumors, draining lymph nodes, adjacent tissues. Axillary draining lymph nodes of breast cancer patients supplied the node samples. TCRdb used MiXCR to reprocess the multiplex PCR reads, holding one entry per CDR3 protein. Of 70,000 to 95,000 distinct CDR3 sequences listed, roughly a fifth are singletons. Source material: axillary lymph node tissue. The receptors were sampled from a female donor with breast cancer. Some clones in this sample may be carry-over from other donors' samples.

This clonotype has only a few counts. This chain joins TRBV7-2 and TRBJ2-4; 8 bases map to TRBD2. The CDR3 covers 17 residues. Germline CDR1 is SGHTA and CDR2 is FQGNSA. V dropped 5 bases and J dropped 3; count of bases not matched to a gene: 12. The CDR3 sequence: CASSPRVAGLFKNIQYF. The CDR3 DNA sequence: TGTGCCAGCAGCCCCCGGGTAGCGGGACTATTCAAAAACATTCAGTACTTC.

For this clonotype: A much more abundant neighbour one base away suggests this may be a read error. The chain couples TRBV6-2 or TRBV6-3 to TRBJ2-5; D is uncertain. This CDR3 is 10 amino acids long. V dropped 6 bases and J dropped 2 bases, with 1 base sitting between them. CDR1 and CDR2 from the germline V gene are MNHEY and SVGEGT. CDR3 nucleotide sequence: TGTGCCAGCAGGCAAGAGACCCAGTACTTC. It codes for CASRQETQYF.

The sample holds many counts of this clonotype. The chain joins TRBV12-3 or TRBV12-4 to TRBJ2-5; D might be TRBD1 or TRBD2, each matching 5 bases. Trimming removed 6 bases at V and 4 bases at J, with 15 bases between. CDR3 length: 14 residues. CDR3 protein: CASRGDGAGETQYF. The CDR3, as DNA: TGTGCCAGCAGGGGGGATGGCGCGGGAGAGACCCAGTACTTC.

This clonotype was counted many times. The CDR3 loop reads CASSPRWLAGVDEQFF. The CDR3 DNA follows: TGTGCCAGCAGCCCCCGGTGGCTAGCGGGAGTGGATGAGCAGTTCTTC. J is TRBJ2-1 and V is TRBV7-3; the match to TRBD2 covers 10 bases. V dropped 5 bases and J dropped 8; count of bases not matched to a gene: 12. Germline V lookup: CDR1 SGHTA, CDR2 FQGTGA. The CDR3 contains 16 residues.

Turning to this clonotype: A much larger clone differs from this one at a single base, so this may be a read error. The chain carries TRBV11-2 and TRBJ2-7, with 9 bases matching TRBD1. Trimming removed 5 bases from V and 4 bases from J; junction bases left unmatched: 9. The CDR3 length is 15 residues. The germline CDR1 and CDR2 sequences are SGHAT and FQNNGV. The CDR3 loop reads CASSVTGGELYEQYF. The CDR3 region has the DNA TGTGCCAGCAGCGTAACAGGGGGCGAGTTGTACGAGCAGTACTTC. The complete variable domain, with remaining parts taken from reference TRBV11-2 and TRBJ2-7, reads EAGVAQSPRYKIIEKRQSVAFWCNPISGHATLYWYQQILGQGPKLLIQFQNNGVVDDSQLPKDRFSAERLKGVDSTLKIQPAKLEDSAVYLCASSVTGGELYEQYFGPGTRLTVT.

The chain uses TRBV30 and TRBJ2-1, with D perhaps TRBD2 (6 bases). The CDR3 loop spans 12 amino acids. CDR1 is GTSNPN, CDR2 SVGIG, per germline (reference sequence). V was trimmed by 4 bases and J by 9 bases, leaving 13 bases between them. In DNA form, the CDR3 reads TGTGCCTGGAATGTGGGGGGATCTGAGCAGTTCTTC. This encodes CAWNVGGSEQFF.

This clonotype was seen only once. With a much larger clone just one base away, this may be a read error. The rearrangement joins TRBV24-1 to TRBJ2-7, with unresolved D. Per the germline V gene, CDR1 is KGHDR and CDR2 is SFDVKD. V lost 9 bases and J 3 bases, leaving 5 bases between the germline ends. CDR3 length: 10 amino acids. In DNA form, the CDR3 reads TGTGCCACCTCCGTCTACGAGCAGTACTTC. Translating gives CATSVYEQYF.

A remark on this clonotype: Being one base from a much bigger clone, this may be a read error. The chain has TRBV5-1 and TRBJ2-2; the D gene could be TRBD1 or TRBD2 (5 bases each). This CDR3 is 16 amino acids long. Germline assignment: CDR1 SGHRS and CDR2 YFSETQ. The CDR3 sequence: CASSFSSGSITGEPFF. The CDR3 DNA is TGCGCCAGCAGCTTTAGTTCAGGGAGCATCACCGGGGAGCCGTTTTTT.

On this clonotype itself: A much larger clone differs by one base, so this may be a read error. The final CDR3 position lacks the conserved phenylalanine or tryptophan, pointing to a likely read error. DNA of the CDR3: TGTGCCAGCTGGGCAGGGACCTACGAGCAGTACTCC. This encodes CASWAGTYEQYS. This chain links TRBV6-1 with TRBJ2-7, with a tentative D call TRBD1 (5 bases). Germline V lookup: CDR1 MNHNS, CDR2 SASEGT. The CDR3 sequence is 12 residues long. The V end lost 8 bases, the J end lost 2 bases, and 10 bases lay between the germline ends.

This clonotype was counted ten times or more. V and J are TRBV19 and TRBJ1-2; 7 bases line up with TRBD1. This CDR3 region has 15 residues. V dropped 9 bases and J dropped 4; count of bases not matched to a gene: 14. Germline V CDR1 and CDR2: LNHDA, SQIVND (reference sequence). This chain's CDR3 is CASRERAGGSYGYTF. The CDR3, as DNA: TGTGCCAGCCGAGAGAGGGCAGGGGGTAGCTATGGCTACACCTTC.

Concerning this clonotype: It may be a read error: a sequence one base away is much more abundant. The chain links TRBV11-3 to TRBJ1-5, with 8 bases fitting TRBD1. Germline V gene lookup returns CDR1 SGHNT and CDR2 YENEEA. The CDR3 runs 15 residues. The CDR3 DNA follows: TGTGCCAGCAGCCGGACAGGGAGGAGCAATCAGCCCCAGCAGTTT. This encodes CASSRTGRSNQPQQF.

This clonotype was observed many times. The chain joins TRBV9 to TRBJ1-2; TRBD1 is a possible D gene (5 bases). V lost 0 bases, J lost 4 bases, and 16 bases lay in between. CDR1 is SGDLS and CDR2 is YYNGEE in the germline V gene. The length of the CDR3 is 16 residues. The CDR3 DNA reads TGTGCCAGCAGCGTAGATCTTCGGGCTAGGGGCTATGGCTACACCTTC. It specifies CASSVDLRARGYGYTF.

On this clonotype: One base away lies a much larger clone, so this may be a sequencing read error. This chain links TRBV9 with TRBJ1-3; a possible D gene is TRBD1 (5 bases). The CDR3 spans 17 residues. Germline lookup yields CDR1 SGDLS and CDR2 YYNGEE. CDR3 in amino acids: CAGSVESGGGSGNTIYF. The CDR3, as DNA: TGTGCCGGCAGCGTAGAAAGTGGGGGGGGCTCTGGAAACACCATATATTTT.

This clonotype appeared many times. The chain combines TRBV6-5 with TRBJ1-2; D might be TRBD1 (5 bases). V shed 0 bases and J shed 2 bases, with 19 bases lying between them. Germline CDR1 is MNHEY and CDR2 is SVGAGI. The CDR3 length is 18 residues. The CDR3 DNA follows: TGTGCCAGCAGTTACTCGGGGTGGGGAGGGGTACTAAACTATGGCTACACCTTC. Its protein product is CASSYSGWGGVLNYGYTF.

This clonotype was recorded many times. The chain employs TRBV20-1 and TRBJ2-7; 8 bases match TRBD1. The germline CDR1 and CDR2 sequences are DFQATT and SNEGSKA (reference sequence). The CDR3 has 15 amino acids. With 3 bases clipped from V and 2 bases from J, the junction kept 9 bases outside the gene matches. The CDR3 loop is CSASSPGTGTYEQYF. In nucleotides, the CDR3 is TGCAGTGCTAGTTCCCCAGGGACAGGTACCTACGAGCAGTACTTC.

The chain joins TRBV28 to TRBJ2-2; the match to TRBD2 covers 8 bases. The junction had 8 bases not matched to a gene; V was cut back by 6 bases and J by 5 bases. This CDR3 has 15 residues. Germline V CDR1 and CDR2: MDHEN, SYDVKM. The CDR3 here is CASRTGTSYTGELFF. The CDR3 bases are TGTGCCAGCAGAACCGGGACTAGTTATACCGGGGAGCTGTTTTTT.

This clonotype was counted many times. The chain combines TRBV20-1 with TRBJ2-7; TRBD2 is a possible D gene (7 bases). Trimming took 1 base from V and 5 from J, leaving 18 bases between them. The CDR3 has 15 amino acids. CDR1 DFQATT and CDR2 SNEGSKA come from the germline V gene (reference sequence). CDR3 nucleotide sequence: TGCAGTGCTAGAGGGGGGGGCAGGCCTAGGAACGAGCAGTACTTC. Translation gives CSARGGGRPRNEQYF.

With respect to this clonotype: This may arise from a read error, as a much more abundant clone is one base away. V gene TRBV12-5 combines with J gene TRBJ2-1, with TRBD1 matching over 8 bases. This CDR3 is built from 17 residues. V lost 0 bases to trimming and J lost 9 bases; unmatched junction nucleotides: 13. The germline V gene encodes CDR1 LGHNT and CDR2 FRNRAP. In nucleotides, the CDR3 is TGTGCTAGTGGTTTGGTACTCCAGGGGGCCACCCCCAGTGAGCAGTTCTTC. It encodes CASGLVLQGATPSEQFF. The entire variable domain, with the rest obtained from reference TRBV12-5 and TRBJ2-1, is as follows: DARVTQTPRHKVTEMGQEVTMRCQPILGHNTVFWYRQTMMQGLELLAYFRNRAPLDDSGMPKDRFSAEMPDATLATLKIQPSEPRDSAVYFCASGLVLQGATPSEQFFGPGTRLTVL.

The chain combines TRBV19 with TRBJ1-1; D ambiguous. Germline V gives CDR1 LNHDA, CDR2 SQIVND (reference sequence). The CDR3 has 15 amino acids. V lost 6 bases and J lost 1, with 15 bases in between. The CDR3 spells CASSPQFMGNTEAFF. CDR3 nucleotide sequence: TGTGCCAGTAGCCCACAGTTCATGGGGAACACTGAAGCTTTCTTT.

On this clonotype itself: A much larger clone differs from this one at a single base, so this may be a read error. V gene TRBV5-6 combines with J gene TRBJ1-2; 10 nucleotides match TRBD1. The CDR3 covers 16 residues. The germline gives CDR1 SGHDT, CDR2 YYEEEE. The CDR3 protein is CASSKHPGQGIYGYAF. The CDR3 DNA sequence: TGTGCCAGCAGCAAACACCCGGGACAGGGGATCTATGGCTACGCCTTC.

The chain carries TRBV6-2 or TRBV6-3 and TRBJ1-6; 9 positions agree with TRBD1. CDR3 size: 16 residues. The trim removed 6 bases at V and 9 bases at J, leaving 12 bases unmatched. CDR1 is MNHEY and CDR2 is SVGEGT in the germline V gene. CDR3 region: CASRTGTGLKISPLHF. The CDR3 nucleotides read TGTGCCAGCAGAACCGGGACAGGGTTGAAAATTTCACCCCTCCACTTT.

Worth noting for this clonotype: A much larger clone differs by one base, so this may be a read error. The chain recombines TRBV29-1 with TRBJ1-3; TRBD1 might be the D (5 bases). The CDR3 is 14 residues long. Germline V gene sequence: CDR1 SQVTM, CDR2 ANQGSEA. The CDR3 region is CSAEEGAGRNTIYF. The DNA of the CDR3 is TGCAGCGCTGAAGAAGGGGCAGGGAGAAACACCATATATTTT.

On this clonotype: A much larger clonotype is one base distant, so this may be a read error. The chain recombines TRBV5-1 with TRBJ2-1, with 11 nucleotides matching TRBD2. CDR1 and CDR2 from the germline V gene are SGHRS and YFSETQ. This CDR3 region has 14 residues. The CDR3 nucleotides are TGCGCCAACAGCTTGGAGGCTAGCGGGAGGCCGCAGTTCTTC. Amino acid sequence: CANSLEASGRPQFF.

With regard to this clonotype: Just one base apart from a much larger clone, this may be a read error. The rearrangement joins TRBV19 to TRBJ1-2; D unresolved. CDR1 is LNHDA, CDR2 SQIVND, per germline (reference sequence). The CDR3 covers 13 residues. CDR3 residues: CASSGSPNYGNTF. The CDR3 DNA is TGTGCCAGTAGTGGCAGCCCTAACTATGGCAACACCTTC.

This clonotype has a count of ten or more. The chain combines TRBV6-1 with TRBJ1-5; D is possibly TRBD1 (6 bases). V lost 1 base and J 7 bases, leaving 14 bases between the germline ends. The CDR3 totals 15 residues. CDR1 and CDR2 (germline): MNHNS, SASEGT. The CDR3 sequence is CASSEEGGAGQPQHF. CDR3 DNA: TGTGCCAGCAGTGAAGAGGGGGGGGCTGGGCAGCCCCAGCATTTT.

This clonotype was seen more than once but under ten times. The J gene is TRBJ2-3, the V gene TRBV28, with 9 bases aligning to TRBD2. V gave up 7 bases and J gave up 4 bases; unmatched junction bases: 6. The CDR3 contains 14 residues. Germline V gives CDR1 MDHEN, CDR2 SYDVKM. The CDR3 region is CASKAGGNSDTQYF. The CDR3 region has the DNA TGTGCCAGCAAGGCGGGAGGGAATTCAGATACGCAGTATTTT.

As for this clonotype: Just one base apart from a much larger clone, this may be a read error. The chain carries TRBV20-1 and TRBJ2-1; TRBD2 matches at 8 bases. This CDR3 has 13 residues. CDR1 and CDR2 (germline): DFQATT, SNEGSKA (reference sequence). J lost 9 bases, V lost 5 bases, and 9 bases had no gene match. CDR3 amino acids: CSAPLSGMSEQFF. The CDR3 DNA is TGCAGTGCTCCCCTTAGCGGGATGAGTGAGCAGTTCTTC.

This clonotype has just a few counts. V and J are TRBV30 and TRBJ2-5; D may correspond to TRBD1 or TRBD2 (5 bases each). From germline, CDR1 is GTSNPN and CDR2 SVGIG (reference sequence). V lost 5 bases to trimming and J lost 6 bases, with 16 bases between them. The CDR3 spans 13 residues. CDR3 DNA: TGTGCCTGGGAGGGGATCTCATCGCAGACCCAGTACTTC. Translated, it gives CAWEGISSQTQYF.

The chain couples TRBV28 to TRBJ2-1, with a possible D match to TRBD1 (6 bases). Trimming took 6 bases from V and 1 from J, leaving 10 bases between them. The CDR3 extends over 14 amino acids. The germline V gene has CDR1 MDHEN and CDR2 SYDVKM. The CDR3 region is CASRYQGSYNEQFF. Written as DNA, the CDR3 is TGTGCCAGCAGATACCAGGGGTCCTACAATGAGCAGTTCTTC.

The rearrangement links TRBV3-1 to TRBJ2-7; weak D call: TRBD2 (6 bases). The CDR3 runs 18 residues. Trimming left V 5 bases short and J 2 bases short, with 25 bases between. Germline values: CDR1 LGHDT, CDR2 YNNKEL (reference sequence). The chain's CDR3 is CASSRERPGTGHTYEQYF. The CDR3 DNA sequence: TGTGCCAGCAGCAGAGAACGACCTGGGACTGGCCATACCTACGAGCAGTACTTC.